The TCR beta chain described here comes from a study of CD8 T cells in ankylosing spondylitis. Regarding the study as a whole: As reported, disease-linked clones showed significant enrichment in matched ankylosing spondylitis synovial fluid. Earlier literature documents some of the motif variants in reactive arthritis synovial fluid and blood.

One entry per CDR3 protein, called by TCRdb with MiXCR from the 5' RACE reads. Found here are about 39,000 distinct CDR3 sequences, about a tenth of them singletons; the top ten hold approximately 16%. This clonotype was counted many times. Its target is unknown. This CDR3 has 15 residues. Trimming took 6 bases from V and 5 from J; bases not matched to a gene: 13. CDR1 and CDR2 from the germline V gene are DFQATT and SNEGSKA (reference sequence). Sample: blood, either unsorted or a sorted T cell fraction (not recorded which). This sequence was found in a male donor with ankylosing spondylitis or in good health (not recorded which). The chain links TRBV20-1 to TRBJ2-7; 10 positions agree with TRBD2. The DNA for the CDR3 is TGCAGTGCGTGGACTAGCGGATTATCCTGGGACGAGCAGTACTTC. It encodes CSAWTSGLSWDEQYF.